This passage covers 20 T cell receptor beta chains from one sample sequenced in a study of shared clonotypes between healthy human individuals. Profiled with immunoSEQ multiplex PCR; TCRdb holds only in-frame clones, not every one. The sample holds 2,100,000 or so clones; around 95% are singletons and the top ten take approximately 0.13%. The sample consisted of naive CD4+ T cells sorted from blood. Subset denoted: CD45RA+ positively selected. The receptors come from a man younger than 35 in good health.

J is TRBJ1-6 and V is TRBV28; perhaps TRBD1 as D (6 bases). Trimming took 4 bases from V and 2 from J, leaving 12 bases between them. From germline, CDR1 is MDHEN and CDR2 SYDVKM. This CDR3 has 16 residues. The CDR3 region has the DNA TGTGCCAGCAGTTCGCCCTCAGGGGCCTATAATTCACCCCTCCACTTT. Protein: CASSSPSGAYNSPLHF.

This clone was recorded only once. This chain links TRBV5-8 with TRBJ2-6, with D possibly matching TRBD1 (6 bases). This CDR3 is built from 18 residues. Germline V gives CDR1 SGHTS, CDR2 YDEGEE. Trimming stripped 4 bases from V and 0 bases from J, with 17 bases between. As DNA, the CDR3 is TGTGCCAGCAGCCTAACCCCGGGACATAGCTCTGGGGCCAACGTCCTGACTTTC. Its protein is CASSLTPGHSSGANVLTF.

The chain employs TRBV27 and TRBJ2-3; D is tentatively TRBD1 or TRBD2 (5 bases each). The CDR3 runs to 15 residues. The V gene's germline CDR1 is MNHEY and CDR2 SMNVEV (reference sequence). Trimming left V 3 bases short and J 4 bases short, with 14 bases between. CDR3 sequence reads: CASSFRDRTADTQYF. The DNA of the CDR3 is TGTGCCAGCAGTTTCAGGGACCGCACTGCAGATACGCAGTATTTT.

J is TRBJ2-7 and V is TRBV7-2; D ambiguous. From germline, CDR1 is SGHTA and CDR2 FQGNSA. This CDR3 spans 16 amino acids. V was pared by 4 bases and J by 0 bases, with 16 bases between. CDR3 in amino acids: CASSSVWTVPSYEQYF. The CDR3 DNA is TGTGCCAGCAGCTCCGTTTGGACGGTACCCTCCTACGAGCAGTACTTC.

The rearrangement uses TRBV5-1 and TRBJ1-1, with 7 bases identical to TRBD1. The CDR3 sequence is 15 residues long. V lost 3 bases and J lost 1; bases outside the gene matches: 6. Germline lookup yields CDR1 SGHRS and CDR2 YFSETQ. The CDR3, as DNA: TGCGCCAGCAGCTCCCTAGGGGGCGGGAACACTGAAGCTTTCTTT. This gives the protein CASSSLGGGNTEAFF. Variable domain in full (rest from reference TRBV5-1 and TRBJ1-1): KAGVTQTPRYLIKTRGQQVTLSCSPISGHRSVSWYQQTPGQGLQFLFEYFSETQRNKGNFPGRFSGRQFSNSRSEMNVSTLELGDSALYLCASSSLGGGNTEAFFGQGTRLTVV.

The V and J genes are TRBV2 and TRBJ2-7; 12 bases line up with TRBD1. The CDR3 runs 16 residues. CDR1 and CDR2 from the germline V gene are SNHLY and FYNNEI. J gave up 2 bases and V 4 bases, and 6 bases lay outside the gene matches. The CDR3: CASSAGGTGGAYEQYF. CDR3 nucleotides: TGTGCCAGCAGTGCGGGCGGGACAGGGGGCGCCTACGAGCAGTACTTC.

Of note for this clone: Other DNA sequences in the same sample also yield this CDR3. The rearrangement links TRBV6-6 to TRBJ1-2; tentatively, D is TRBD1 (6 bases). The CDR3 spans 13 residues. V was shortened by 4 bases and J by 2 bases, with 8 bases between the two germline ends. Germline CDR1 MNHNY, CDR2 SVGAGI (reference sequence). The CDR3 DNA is TGTGCCAGCAGTTCGCAGGGGAACTATGGCTACACCTTC. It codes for CASSSQGNYGYTF.

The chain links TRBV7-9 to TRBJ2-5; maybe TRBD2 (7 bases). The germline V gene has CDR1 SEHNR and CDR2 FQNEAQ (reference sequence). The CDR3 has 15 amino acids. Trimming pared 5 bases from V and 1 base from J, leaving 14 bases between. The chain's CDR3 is CASSQGGGPQETQYF. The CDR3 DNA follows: TGTGCCAGCAGCCAGGGCGGGGGCCCCCAAGAGACCCAGTACTTC.

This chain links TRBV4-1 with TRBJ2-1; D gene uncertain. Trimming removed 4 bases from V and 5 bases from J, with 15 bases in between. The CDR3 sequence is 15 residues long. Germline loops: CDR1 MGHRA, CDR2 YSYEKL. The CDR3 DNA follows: TGCGCCAGCAGCCTACTTGTAACAGTAGACAATGAGCAGTTCTTC. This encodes CASSLLVTVDNEQFF.

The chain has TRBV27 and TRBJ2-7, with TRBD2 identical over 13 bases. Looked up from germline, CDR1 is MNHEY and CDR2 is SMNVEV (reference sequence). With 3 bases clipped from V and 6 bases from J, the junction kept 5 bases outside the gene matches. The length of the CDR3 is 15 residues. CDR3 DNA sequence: TGTGCCAGCAGTTTCGGACTAGCGGGAGTTGGCGAGCAGTACTTC. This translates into CASSFGLAGVGEQYF.

CDR3 protein: CASSLTRGFYEQYF. The DNA of the CDR3 is TGTGCCAGCAGCCTCACCCGAGGGTTTTACGAGCAGTACTTC. This chain connects TRBV7-8 to TRBJ2-7, with D possibly TRBD2 on 5 matching bases. This CDR3 region has 14 residues. The germline V and J ends were trimmed by 5 bases and 4 bases, with 15 bases remaining between them. Germline V lookup: CDR1 SGHVS, CDR2 FQNEAQ.

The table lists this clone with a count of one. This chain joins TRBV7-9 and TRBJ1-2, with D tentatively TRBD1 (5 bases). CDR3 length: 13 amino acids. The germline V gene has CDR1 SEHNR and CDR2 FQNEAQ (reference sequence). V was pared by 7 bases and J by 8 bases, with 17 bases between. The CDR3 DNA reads TGTGCCAGCACAAAAGTAGGGGATCCCGGCTACACCTTC. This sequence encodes CASTKVGDPGYTF.

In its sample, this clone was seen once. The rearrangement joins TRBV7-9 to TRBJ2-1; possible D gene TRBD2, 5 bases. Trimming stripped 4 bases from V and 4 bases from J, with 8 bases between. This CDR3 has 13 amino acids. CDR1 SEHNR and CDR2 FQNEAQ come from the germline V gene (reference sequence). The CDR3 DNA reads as TGTGCCAGCAGCTCAGGACTTTACAATGAGCAGTTCTTC. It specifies CASSSGLYNEQFF.

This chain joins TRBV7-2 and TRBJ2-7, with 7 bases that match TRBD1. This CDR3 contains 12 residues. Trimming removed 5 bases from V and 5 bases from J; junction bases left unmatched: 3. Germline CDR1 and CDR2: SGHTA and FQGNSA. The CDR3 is CASSQTGNEQYF. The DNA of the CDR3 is TGTGCCAGCAGCCAGACAGGGAACGAGCAGTACTTC.

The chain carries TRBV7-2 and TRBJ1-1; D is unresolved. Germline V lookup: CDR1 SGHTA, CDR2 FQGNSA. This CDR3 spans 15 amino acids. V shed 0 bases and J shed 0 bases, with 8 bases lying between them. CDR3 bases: TGTGCCAGCAGCTTAGCGTTGGTCTTGAACACTGAAGCTTTCTTT. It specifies CASSLALVLNTEAFF.

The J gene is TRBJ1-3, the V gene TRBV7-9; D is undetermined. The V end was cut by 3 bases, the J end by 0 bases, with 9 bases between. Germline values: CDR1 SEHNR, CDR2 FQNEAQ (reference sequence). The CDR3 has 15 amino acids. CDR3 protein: CASSFLGNSGNTIYF. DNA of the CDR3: TGTGCCAGCAGCTTCTTAGGGAACTCTGGAAACACCATATATTTT.

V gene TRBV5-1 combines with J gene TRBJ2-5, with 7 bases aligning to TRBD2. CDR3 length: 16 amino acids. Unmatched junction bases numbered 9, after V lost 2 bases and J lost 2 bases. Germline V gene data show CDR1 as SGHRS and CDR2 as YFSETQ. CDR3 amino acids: CASSLRSGVGQETQYF. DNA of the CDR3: TGCGCCAGCAGCTTAAGGAGCGGGGTCGGGCAAGAGACCCAGTACTTC. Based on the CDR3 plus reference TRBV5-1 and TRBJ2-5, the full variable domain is KAGVTQTPRYLIKTRGQQVTLSCSPISGHRSVSWYQQTPGQGLQFLFEYFSETQRNKGNFPGRFSGRQFSNSRSEMNVSTLELGDSALYLCASSLRSGVGQETQYFGPGTRLLVL.

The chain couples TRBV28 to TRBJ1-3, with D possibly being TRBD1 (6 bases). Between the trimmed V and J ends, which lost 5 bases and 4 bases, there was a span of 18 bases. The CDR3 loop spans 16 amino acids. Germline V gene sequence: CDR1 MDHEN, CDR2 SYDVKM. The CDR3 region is CASSPRGRLGGNTIYF. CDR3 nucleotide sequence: TGTGCCAGCAGTCCCCGGGGGCGCCTTGGAGGAAACACCATATATTTT.

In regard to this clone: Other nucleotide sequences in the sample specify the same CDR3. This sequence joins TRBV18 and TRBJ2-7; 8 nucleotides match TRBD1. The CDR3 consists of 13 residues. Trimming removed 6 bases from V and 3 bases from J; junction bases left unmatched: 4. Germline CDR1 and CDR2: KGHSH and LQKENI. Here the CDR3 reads CASSPGTGYEQYF. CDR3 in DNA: TGTGCCAGCTCGCCAGGGACAGGCTACGAGCAGTACTTC.

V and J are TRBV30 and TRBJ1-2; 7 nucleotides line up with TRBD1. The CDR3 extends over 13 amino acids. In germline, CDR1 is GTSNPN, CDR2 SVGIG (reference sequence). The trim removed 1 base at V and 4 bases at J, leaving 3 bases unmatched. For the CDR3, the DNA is TGTGCCTGGAGTGGAGGGGGCGGCTATGGCTACACCTTC. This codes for CAWSGGGGYGYTF.